What follows describes a single T cell receptor (beta chain). This sample was included in a study of blood T cell repertoires in COVID-19. Across the study: Donors in the United States, Italy and Spain gave samples during acute or convalescent COVID-19.

Unmatched junction bases numbered 23, after V lost 2 bases and J lost 1 base. The CDR3 is 23 amino acids. CDR1 is MDHEN and CDR2 is SYDVKM in the germline V gene. The assay was immunoSEQ multiplex PCR, and TCRdb's table has in-frame clones only and misses some. Here the sample spans around 190,000 clones, roughly 82% being singletons. The sequenced sample consisted of peripheral blood. This TCR derives from a human donor in a cohort sampled during active COVID-19. The chain carries TRBV28 and TRBJ2-2, with TRBD1 matching 9 bases. CDR3 sequence: CASSLGSLRLGQGGRKNTGELFF. The CDR3, as DNA: TGTGCCAGCAGTTTAGGAAGTCTACGGTTGGGACAGGGTGGTCGAAAGAACACCGGGGAGCTGTTTTTT. Supplemented by reference TRBV28 and TRBJ2-2, the full variable domain reads DVKVTQSSRYLVKRTGEKVFLECVQDMDHENMFWYRQDPGLGLRLIYFSYDVKMKEKGDIPEGYSVSREKKERFSLILESASTNQTSMYLCASSLGSLRLGQGGRKNTGELFFGEGSRLTVL.